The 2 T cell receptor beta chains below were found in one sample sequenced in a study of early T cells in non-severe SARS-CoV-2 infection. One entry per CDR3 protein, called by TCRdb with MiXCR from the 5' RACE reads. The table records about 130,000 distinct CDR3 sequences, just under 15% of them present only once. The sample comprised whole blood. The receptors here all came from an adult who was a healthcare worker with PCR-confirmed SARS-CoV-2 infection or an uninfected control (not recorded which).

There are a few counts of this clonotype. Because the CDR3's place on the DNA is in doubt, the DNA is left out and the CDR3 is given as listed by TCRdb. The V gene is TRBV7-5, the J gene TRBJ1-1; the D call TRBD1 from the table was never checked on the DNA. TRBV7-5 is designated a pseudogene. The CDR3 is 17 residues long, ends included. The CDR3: CISVSEASIAGRAEAFF.

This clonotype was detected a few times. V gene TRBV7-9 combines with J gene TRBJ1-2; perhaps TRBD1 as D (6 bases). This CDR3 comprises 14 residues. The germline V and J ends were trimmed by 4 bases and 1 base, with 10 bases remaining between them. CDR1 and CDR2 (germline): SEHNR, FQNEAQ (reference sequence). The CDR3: CASSSGQFNYGYTF. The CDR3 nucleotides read TGTGCCAGCAGCTCAGGACAGTTTAACTATGGCTACACCTTC.